This TCR beta chain appears in the sequencing data of a study of T cells in localized non-small cell lung cancer. Findings of the study overall: One tumor region alone was sequenced, and heterogeneity therefore remains possible. In uninvolved adjacent lung, T cell clonality reached its highest value, exceeding tumor.

Germline CDR1 reads SGHRS; CDR2 reads YFSETQ. The junction had 8 bases not matched to a gene; V was cut back by 2 bases and J by 0 bases. CDR3 length: 17 residues. With regard to this clone: The antigen remains undetermined.

Generated by immunoSEQ multiplex PCR, the TCRdb table keeps only in-frame clones and is missing some. The sample holds fewer than 45,000 clones; approximately 80% are singletons and the top ten take approximately 15%. This material consisted of peripheral blood, taken before any cancer treatment. The sequence was obtained from an older male donor with stage III squamous cell lung carcinoma. The rearrangement joins TRBV5-1 to TRBJ2-3; 8 nucleotides match TRBD1. This chain's CDR3 is CASSFSGTGSSTDTQYF. As DNA, the CDR3 is TGCGCCAGCAGCTTTTCCGGGACAGGATCTAGCACAGATACGCAGTATTTT.